Listed here is a single T cell receptor (beta chain). These data are taken from a study of blood T cell repertoires in COVID-19. Clones were read by immunoSEQ multiplex PCR, and TCRdb kept only the in-frame ones, dropping some. Found here are roughly 380,000 clones, about four fifths of them singletons; the top ten hold 0.85% to 1.2%. The germline CDR1 and CDR2 sequences are SNHLY and FYNNEI. The CDR3 runs to 13 residues. The V and J ends lost 7 bases and 2 bases respectively, with 11 bases between them. The chain links TRBV2 to TRBJ2-5; perhaps TRBD1 as D (6 bases). Material: peripheral blood. This receptor was taken from a human donor with acute or convalescent COVID-19. The donor label of this sample is uncertain. The CDR3 DNA follows: TGTGCCAGCACTTGGACAGTACAAGAGACCCAGTACTTC. Translation: CASTWTVQETQYF. The variable domain in full, completed from reference TRBV2 and TRBJ2-5, reads EPEVTQTPSHQVTQMGQEVILRCVPISNHLYFYWYRQILGQKVEFLVSFYNNEISEKSEIFDDQFSVERPDGSNFTLKIRSTKLEDSAMYFCASTWTVQETQYFGPGTRLLVL.